The next 22 T cell receptor beta chains were all read from a single sample in a study of T-cell reconstitution after alpha-beta-depleted transplantation in children. Using unique molecular identifiers, the investigators prepared the TCRbeta library. TCRdb called the PCR reads again in MiXCR, with one record for every CDR3 protein. Of 700,000 to 950,000 distinct CDR3 sequences in the sample, around 15% were seen once. The sequencing here drew on PBMCs, mostly from graft donor cells, taken 360 days after TCRalphabeta/CD19-depleted stem cell transplant. The receptors stem from a male patient younger than 18 who had a stem cell transplant for acute lymphoblastic leukemia, so the T cells may come from the graft donor.

The J gene is TRBJ2-5, the V gene TRBV19; a possible D gene is TRBD2 (6 bases). V was cut by 5 bases and J by 5 bases, with 18 bases left in between. The germline gives CDR1 LNHDA, CDR2 SQIVND (reference sequence). The CDR3 sequence is 15 residues long. DNA for the CDR3: TGTGCCAGTAGTTTCTCTCTAGCGTTCGCGGAGACCCAGTACTTC. Translation gives CASSFSLAFAETQYF.

Details on this clonotype: One base away lies a much larger clone, so this may be a sequencing read error. V gene TRBV11-2 combines with J gene TRBJ1-2, with TRBD1 as a possible D gene (5 bases). This CDR3 has 12 residues. Germline V lookup: CDR1 SGHAT, CDR2 FQNNGV. The chain's CDR3 is CASSADSYGYIF. The CDR3 DNA reads TGTGCCAGCAGCGCAGACAGCTATGGCTACATCTTC.

This clonotype was detected only a few times. The chain couples TRBV5-1 to TRBJ2-3; D uncertain. Germline V gene lookup returns CDR1 SGHRS and CDR2 YFSETQ. V lost 2 bases and J lost 1, with 11 bases in between. The CDR3 has 15 amino acids. This CDR3 reads CASSFLGSGTDTQYF. The CDR3 region has the DNA TGCGCCAGCAGCTTTTTAGGAAGCGGCACAGATACGCAGTATTTT.

The chain couples TRBV6-5 to TRBJ2-1, with 8 bases identical to TRBD1. J lost 6 bases, V lost 0 bases, and 4 bases had no gene match. Germline CDR1 is MNHEY and CDR2 is SVGAGI. The CDR3 extends over 15 amino acids. In DNA form, the CDR3 reads TGTGCCAGCAGTTACTCCACAGGGGGAACCAATGAGCAGTTCTTC. Translation gives CASSYSTGGTNEQFF.

This sequence joins TRBV28 and TRBJ2-5; 7 bases line up with TRBD2. Germline values: CDR1 MDHEN, CDR2 SYDVKM. The ends lost 6 bases at V and 4 bases at J; junction bases unmatched: 8. The CDR3 has 14 residues. Here the CDR3 DNA reads TGTGCCAGCAGGGGGGGGAGGGGTTTAGAGACCCAGTACTTC. This translates into CASRGGRGLETQYF.

This clonotype came up many times. The gene calls are TRBV27 and TRBJ2-1; D is possibly TRBD1 or TRBD2 (5 bases each). Trimming left V 1 base short and J 12 bases short, with 19 bases between. This CDR3 spans 15 amino acids. Germline V gene lookup returns CDR1 MNHEY and CDR2 SMNVEV (reference sequence). Here the CDR3 reads CASSLFVRGALGQFF. The CDR3 DNA reads TGTGCCAGCAGTTTATTTGTCCGAGGGGCCCTCGGGCAGTTCTTC.

This clonotype was picked up a small number of times. V and J are TRBV2 and TRBJ1-1; D might be TRBD1 (5 bases). Germline lookup yields CDR1 SNHLY and CDR2 FYNNEI. V gave up 8 bases and J gave up 4 bases, with 20 bases separating them. This CDR3 has 15 residues. The chain's CDR3 is CASEYGGETSTEAFF. The CDR3 coding sequence is TGTGCCAGCGAATACGGGGGGGAGACGAGCACTGAAGCTTTCTTT.

This clonotype was observed at least ten times. V and J are TRBV10-3 and TRBJ2-5; perhaps TRBD1 as D (6 bases). Germline V gene lookup returns CDR1 ENHRY and CDR2 SYGVKD. The CDR3 has 14 residues. V dropped 4 bases and J dropped 2 bases, with 11 bases sitting between them. The CDR3 is CAISGTAMQETQYF. DNA of the CDR3: TGTGCCATCAGTGGGACAGCAATGCAAGAGACCCAGTACTTC.

This clonotype was observed at least ten times. V usage is TRBV20-1 and J usage is TRBJ1-2; the D gene is possibly TRBD1 (6 bases). The V end was cut by 5 bases, the J end by 8 bases, with 15 bases between. Germline V gene sequence: CDR1 DFQATT, CDR2 SNEGSKA (reference sequence). This CDR3 comprises 12 residues. CDR3 in amino acids: CSALTGRWGYTF. In DNA form, the CDR3 reads TGCAGTGCTTTAACAGGGAGGTGGGGCTACACCTTC.

This chain joins TRBV5-1 and TRBJ2-5; 7 bases match TRBD1. The V gene end was trimmed by 5 bases and the J gene end by 0 bases; junction bases not matched to a gene: 4. From germline, CDR1 is SGHRS and CDR2 YFSETQ. CDR3 size: 14 residues. The CDR3 bases are TGCGCCAGCAGATGGGGACAGTACCAAGAGACCCAGTACTTC. This sequence encodes CASRWGQYQETQYF.

This clonotype has a count of ten or more. The genes are TRBV9 and TRBJ2-3; no definite D call. CDR1 and CDR2 (germline): SGDLS, YYNGEE. The CDR3 spans 17 residues. Trimming pared 2 bases from V and 0 bases from J, leaving 16 bases between. CDR3 sequence reads: CASSVASSALSTDTQYF. CDR3 sequence (DNA): TGTGCCAGCAGCGTGGCCTCCTCAGCGCTTAGCACAGATACGCAGTATTTT.

Remarks on this clonotype: A much larger clone differs by one base, so this may be a read error. The rearrangement joins TRBV12-5 to TRBJ2-7; TRBD2 aligns across 10 bases. Trimming cost V 2 bases and J 5 bases; bases outside gene matches: 6. Germline CDR1 LGHNT, CDR2 FRNRAP. CDR3 size: 15 residues. In nucleotides, the CDR3 is TGTGCTAGTGGTTTGCCTACTAGCGGGAACCACGAGCAGTACTTC. Protein sequence: CASGLPTSGNHEQYF.

This clonotype was observed once. V and J are TRBV9 and TRBJ1-2; no definite D call. This CDR3 is 14 amino acids long. V dropped 0 bases and J dropped 4 bases, with 10 bases sitting between them. The germline gives CDR1 SGDLS, CDR2 YYNGEE. CDR3 in amino acids: CASSVVGGFYGYTF. CDR3 DNA: TGTGCCAGCAGCGTAGTCGGAGGATTCTATGGCTACACCTTC.

The J gene is TRBJ2-1, the V gene TRBV27, with D unresolved. Between the trimmed V and J ends, which lost 5 bases and 0 bases, there was a span of 17 bases. Germline CDR1 is MNHEY and CDR2 is SMNVEV (reference sequence). CDR3 length: 17 residues. The CDR3 is CASSQGRVLSSYNEQFF. In DNA, the CDR3 is TGTGCCAGCAGTCAAGGTAGGGTTCTCAGCTCCTACAATGAGCAGTTCTTC.

This clonotype came up a few times. This chain links TRBV5-1 with TRBJ2-1; 9 bases line up with TRBD1. The CDR3 sequence is 15 residues long. With V trimmed by 0 bases and J by 5 bases, 3 bases remained unmatched. The germline V gene has CDR1 SGHRS and CDR2 YFSETQ. CDR3 sequence (DNA): TGCGCCAGCAGCTTGGGACAGGGGGGACACAATGAGCAGTTCTTC. Protein product: CASSLGQGGHNEQFF.

This clonotype was recorded a few times. The J gene is TRBJ2-3, the V gene TRBV14, with D unclear. CDR3 size: 17 residues. Between the trimmed V and J ends, which lost 0 bases and 1 base, there was a span of 14 bases. The germline V gene encodes CDR1 SGHDN and CDR2 FVKESK. CDR3: CASSQDWISSRTDTQYF. CDR3 coding DNA: TGTGCCAGCAGCCAAGATTGGATATCCTCCCGCACAGATACGCAGTATTTT.

V and J are TRBV12-3 or TRBV12-4 and TRBJ2-1; no definite D call. This CDR3 is built from 14 residues. Trimming left V 3 bases short and J 6 bases short, with 12 bases between. The CDR3 spells CASSFGQRFNEQFF. DNA of the CDR3: TGTGCCAGCAGTTTTGGGCAGAGATTCAATGAGCAGTTCTTC.

This clonotype was seen at least ten times. CDR3 residues: CASSPLQGDSNQPQHF. The CDR3 region has the DNA TGTGCCAGCAGCCCGCTACAGGGGGATAGCAATCAGCCCCAGCATTTT. V usage is TRBV14 and J usage is TRBJ1-5, with 8 bases fitting TRBD1. The V segment lost 4 bases and the J segment 0 bases; nucleotides outside the gene matches: 5. The germline V gene encodes CDR1 SGHDN and CDR2 FVKESK. The CDR3 loop spans 16 amino acids.

This clonotype appeared a few times. V gene TRBV12-3 or TRBV12-4 combines with J gene TRBJ2-7, with 9 bases matching TRBD1. The V and J ends lost 2 bases and 2 bases, in that order; junction bases with no gene match: 7. The CDR3 is 16 residues long. CDR3 loop: CASSLRTGQGPYEQYF. The CDR3 coding sequence is TGTGCCAGCAGTTTAAGGACGGGACAGGGCCCCTACGAGCAGTACTTC.

This clonotype has only a few counts. The chain recombines TRBV5-1 with TRBJ2-1, with 9 bases that match TRBD1. Germline V gives CDR1 SGHRS, CDR2 YFSETQ. The V and J ends lost 2 bases and 8 bases, in that order; junction bases with no gene match: 11. The CDR3 length is 16 residues. The CDR3 nucleotides read TGCGCCAGCAGCTTACAGGGGGCGATGCTTCGGGATGAGCAGTTCTTC. This encodes CASSLQGAMLRDEQFF.

There are a few counts of this clonotype. The J gene is TRBJ2-1, the V gene TRBV7-2; TRBD2 matches 13 bases. This CDR3 has 18 residues. J lost 9 bases, V lost 5 bases, and 16 bases had no gene match. Germline CDR1 is SGHTA and CDR2 is FQGNSA. CDR3 DNA: TGTGCCAGCAGCAAAAAACCGGGACTAGCGGGAATCTCTTCTGAGCAGTTCTTC. Translated: CASSKKPGLAGISSEQFF. The whole variable domain, remainder taken from reference TRBV7-2 and TRBJ2-1, is GAGVSQSPSNKVTEKGKDVELRCDPISGHTALYWYRQSLGQGLEFLIYFQGNSAPDKSGLPSDRFSAERTGGSVSTLTIQRTQQEDSAVYLCASSKKPGLAGISSEQFFGPGTRLTVL.

This clonotype turned up a few times. This chain uses TRBV7-9 with TRBJ2-7; no clear D gene. Trimming took off 2 bases at V and 2 bases at J, with 7 bases between the two ends. The CDR3 spans 13 residues. Germline CDR1 SEHNR, CDR2 FQNEAQ (reference sequence). CDR3 protein: CASSLIQTYEQYF. The CDR3 nucleotides are TGTGCCAGCAGCTTAATACAGACCTACGAGCAGTACTTC. Full variable domain (remainder filled in from reference TRBV7-9 and TRBJ2-7): DTGVSQNPRHKITKRGQNVTFRCDPISEHNRLYWYRQTLGQGPEFLTYFQNEAQLEKSRLLSDRFSAERPKGSFSTLEIQRTEQGDSAMYLCASSLIQTYEQYFGPGTRLTVT.